Described below is a single TCR beta chain sequence and its context. MiXCR was run by TCRdb on the RT-PCR reads, yielding one entry per CDR3 protein. The table lists roughly 960,000 distinct CDR3 sequences, over 15% of them singletons, with around 6% in the top ten. This specimen belongs to a study of patients and donors after allogeneic stem cell transplantation. The CDR3 covers 16 residues. Germline V gene data show CDR1 as LGHNA and CDR2 as YSLEER. V lost 0 bases and J lost 8, with 19 bases in between. The chain couples TRBV4-3 to TRBJ1-2, with D maybe TRBD1 (6 bases). The sequenced material came from blood, either unsorted or a sorted T cell fraction (not recorded which). The sequence was obtained from a human donor who was either an allogeneic HSCT recipient or a stem cell or donor lymphocyte infusion donor (not recorded which). It is not recorded whose cells these are; they may come from a transplant donor. CDR3 DNA: TGCGCCAGCAGCCAAGATTTTAGTTACAGGGTAGAGGGCTACACCTTC. Amino acids: CASSQDFSYRVEGYTF.